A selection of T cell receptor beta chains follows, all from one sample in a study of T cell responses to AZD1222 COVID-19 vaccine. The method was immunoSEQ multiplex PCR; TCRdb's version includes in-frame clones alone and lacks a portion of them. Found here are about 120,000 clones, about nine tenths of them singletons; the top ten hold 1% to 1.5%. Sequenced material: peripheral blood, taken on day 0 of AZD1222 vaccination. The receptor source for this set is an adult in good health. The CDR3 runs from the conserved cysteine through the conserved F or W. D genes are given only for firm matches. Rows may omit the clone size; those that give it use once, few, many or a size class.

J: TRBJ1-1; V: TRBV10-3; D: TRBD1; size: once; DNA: TGTGCCATCAGTGTTACCGGGACAGTGAACACTGAAGCTTTCTTT; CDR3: CAISVTGTVNTEAFF
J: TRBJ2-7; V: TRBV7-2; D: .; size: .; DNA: TGTGCCAGCAGCTTAGGGTGGGACTTACCCTACGAGCAGTACTTC; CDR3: CASSLGWDLPYEQYF
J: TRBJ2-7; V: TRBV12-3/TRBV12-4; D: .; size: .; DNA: TGTGCCAGCAGATGGGGAGACCGATACGAGCAGTACTTC; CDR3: CASRWGDRYEQYF
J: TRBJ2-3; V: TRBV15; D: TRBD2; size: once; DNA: TGTGCCACCAGCAGAGGACTAGCGGGGGGGTACAACATTGATACGCAGTATTTT; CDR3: CATSRGLAGGYNIDTQYF
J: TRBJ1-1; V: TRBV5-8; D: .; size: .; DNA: TGTGCCAGCAGCTCCCTGGGGTGGCCTTACATGAACACTGAAGCTTTCTTT; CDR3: CASSSLGWPYMNTEAFF
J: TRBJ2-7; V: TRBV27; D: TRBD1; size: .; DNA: TGTGCCAGCAGTTTCACACCGGGACAGATAGTCTACGAGCAGTACTTC; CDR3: CASSFTPGQIVYEQYF
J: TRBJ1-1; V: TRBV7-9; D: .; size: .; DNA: TGTGCCAGCAGCCCCCGACAGGAAATGAACACTGAAGCTTTCTTT; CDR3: CASSPRQEMNTEAFF
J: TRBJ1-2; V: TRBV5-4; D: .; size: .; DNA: TGTGCCAGCAGCTCGCCGGGGGAGGGCTCGGCATTGGGAGGCTACACCTTC; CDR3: CASSSPGEGSALGGYTF
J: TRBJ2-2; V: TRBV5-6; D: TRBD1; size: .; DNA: TGTGCCAGCAGCTCCGGACAGGGTTTGAACACCGGGGAGCTGTTTTTT; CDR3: CASSSGQGLNTGELFF
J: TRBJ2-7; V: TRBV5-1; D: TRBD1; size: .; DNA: TGCGCCAGCAGCTCTTTGGGGACAGGGGAAGACGAGCAGTACTTC; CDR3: CASSSLGTGEDEQYF
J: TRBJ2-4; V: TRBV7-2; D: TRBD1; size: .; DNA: TGTGCCAGCAGCTTAGCTTCCGGGCAGGGGGAGAACATTCAGTACTTC; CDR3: CASSLASGQGENIQYF
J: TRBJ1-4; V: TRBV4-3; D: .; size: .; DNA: TGCGCCAGCAGCCACCGGGACAAGGAGGAGGAAAAACTGTTTTTT; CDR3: CASSHRDKEEEKLFF
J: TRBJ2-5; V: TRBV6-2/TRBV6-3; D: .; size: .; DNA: TGTGCCAGCAGTTACTCGGAGCTCCAAGAGACCCAGTACTTC; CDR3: CASSYSELQETQYF
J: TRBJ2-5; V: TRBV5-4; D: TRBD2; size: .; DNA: TGTGCCAGCAGCATAGGGACTAGCGGGGGCCCTCCGGGGGAGACCCAGTACTTC; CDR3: CASSIGTSGGPPGETQYF
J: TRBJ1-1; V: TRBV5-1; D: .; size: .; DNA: TGCGCCAGCAGCTTGGTTCCAGATACTTTCACTGAAGCTTTCTTT; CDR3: CASSLVPDTFTEAFF
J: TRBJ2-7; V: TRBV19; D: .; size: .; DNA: TGTGCCAGTAGTGTCGGGGGACCCTACGAGCAGTACTTC; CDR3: CASSVGGPYEQYF
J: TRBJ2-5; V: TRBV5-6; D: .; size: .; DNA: TGTGCCAGCAGCTCCGGACAGCCCCAAGGGACCCAGTACTTC; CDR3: CASSSGQPQGTQYF
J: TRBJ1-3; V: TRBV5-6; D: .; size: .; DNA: TGTGCCAGCAGGGCGGGAGCCTCTGGAAACACCATATATTTT; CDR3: CASRAGASGNTIYF
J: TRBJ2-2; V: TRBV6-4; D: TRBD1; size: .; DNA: TGTGCCAGCAGCAGGGGGTTCACCGGGGAGCTGTTTTTT; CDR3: CASSRGFTGELFF
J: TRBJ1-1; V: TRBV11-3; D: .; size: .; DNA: TGTGCCAGCAGCTCACGGGGGGACACTGAAGCTTTCTTT; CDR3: CASSSRGDTEAFF
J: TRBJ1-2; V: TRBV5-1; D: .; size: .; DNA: TGCGCCAGCAGCTTGGCCCCGGGCGGGAGGGGCTACACCTTC; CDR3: CASSLAPGGRGYTF
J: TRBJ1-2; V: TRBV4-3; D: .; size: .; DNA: TGCGCCAGCAGCCAAGAACGCGGGAGCCGGGCCTATGGCTACACCTTC; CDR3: CASSQERGSRAYGYTF